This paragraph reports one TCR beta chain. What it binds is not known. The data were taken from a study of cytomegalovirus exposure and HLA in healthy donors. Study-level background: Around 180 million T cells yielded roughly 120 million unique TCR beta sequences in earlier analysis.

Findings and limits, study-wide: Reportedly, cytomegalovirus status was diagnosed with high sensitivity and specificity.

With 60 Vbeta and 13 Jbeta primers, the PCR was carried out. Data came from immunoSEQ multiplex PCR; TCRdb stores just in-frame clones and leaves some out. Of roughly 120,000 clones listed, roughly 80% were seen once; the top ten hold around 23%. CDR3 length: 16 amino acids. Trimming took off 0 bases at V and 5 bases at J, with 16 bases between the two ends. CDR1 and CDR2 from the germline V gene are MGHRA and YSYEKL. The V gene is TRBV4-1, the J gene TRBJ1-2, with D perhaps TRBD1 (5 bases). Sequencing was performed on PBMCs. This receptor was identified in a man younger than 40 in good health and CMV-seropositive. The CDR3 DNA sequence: TGCGCCAGCAGCCAAGATAGGAGTAGGGGCTATTATGGCTACACCTTC. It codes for CASSQDRSRGYYGYTF.